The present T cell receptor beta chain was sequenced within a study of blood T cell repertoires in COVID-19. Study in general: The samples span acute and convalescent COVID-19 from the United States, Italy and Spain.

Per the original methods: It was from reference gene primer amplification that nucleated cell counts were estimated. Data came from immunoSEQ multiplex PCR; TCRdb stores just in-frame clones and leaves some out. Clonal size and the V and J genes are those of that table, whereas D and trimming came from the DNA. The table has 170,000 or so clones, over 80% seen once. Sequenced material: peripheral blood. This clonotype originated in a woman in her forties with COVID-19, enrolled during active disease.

In nucleotides, the CDR3 is TGTGCCAGCACCTCTACAGGGGAAGAGACCCAGTACTTC. The encoded protein is CASTSTGEETQYF. This chain joins TRBV12-3 or TRBV12-4 and TRBJ2-5; 7 bases match TRBD1. V was pared by 7 bases and J by 3 bases, with 5 bases of the junction left unmatched. The CDR3 runs 13 residues.